The clone carrying this TCR beta chain qualifies as large (0.1 to 1%). What it recognizes is unknown. These data come from a study of OX40 agonist ivuxolimab in advanced cancers. The overall study: All patients had ivuxolimab intravenously every 2 weeks at 0.01 to 10 mg/kg. Prior anti-PD-1, anti-PD-L1 or anti-CTLA-4 therapy did not bar entry, and more than 35% had some.

Profiling relied on immunoSEQ multiplex PCR, and the TCRdb table lists in-frame clones only, not all of them. There are about 29,000 clones in the sample; 80% to 95% occur only once, and less than 9.5% lies in the top ten. Study-wide results and caveats: Mean expanded clone counts were higher in CD8+ than CD4+ T cells.

The sequence was collected from an adult with an advanced solid tumor such as melanoma, head and neck, liver or kidney cancer. The sample here was CD4+ or CD8+ T cells sorted from blood, taken in a trial of the OX40 agonist ivuxolimab.

DNA for the CDR3: TGCGCCAGCAGCCAAGTTGGGACTAGCGAGATCTACGAGCAGTACTTC. Amino acid sequence: CASSQVGTSEIYEQYF. The chain employs TRBV4-1 and TRBJ2-7; 10 nucleotides align to TRBD2. The CDR3 is 16 amino acids. V shed 1 base and J 3 bases; nucleotides not matched to a gene: 6. Looked up from germline, CDR1 is MGHRA and CDR2 is YSYEKL.